This TCR beta chain was sequenced for a study of shared clonotypes between healthy human individuals. The study's findings and limits: Rarefaction demonstrated incomplete sorted-subset sequencing despite large depth. Of the naive CD4 clonotypes, 4% to 5% were shared across several donors. The represented genetic and exposure-history diversity was limited by the small number of donors.

Note on this clone: The antigen remains undetermined.

CDR1 is MDHEN and CDR2 is SYDVKM in the germline V gene. The germline V and J ends were trimmed by 5 bases and 6 bases, with 23 bases remaining between them. This CDR3 is 17 amino acids long. For each subset, genomic DNA was distributed in equal portions over several immunoSEQ plates. The method was immunoSEQ multiplex PCR; TCRdb's version includes in-frame clones alone and lacks a portion of them. The sample shows approximately 1.5 million clones, approximately 98% of them seen only once. The sequence came from a man aged 25 to 45 in good health. The sequenced sample consisted of naive CD4+ T cells sorted from blood. Regarding subset: CD45RA+ positively selected. This chain uses TRBV28 with TRBJ1-5, with D tentatively TRBD1 (5 bases). CDR3 amino acids: CASSISPGRGRIQPQHF. The DNA of the CDR3 is TGTGCCAGCAGTATATCTCCCGGTCGGGGCCGTATTCAGCCCCAGCATTTT.